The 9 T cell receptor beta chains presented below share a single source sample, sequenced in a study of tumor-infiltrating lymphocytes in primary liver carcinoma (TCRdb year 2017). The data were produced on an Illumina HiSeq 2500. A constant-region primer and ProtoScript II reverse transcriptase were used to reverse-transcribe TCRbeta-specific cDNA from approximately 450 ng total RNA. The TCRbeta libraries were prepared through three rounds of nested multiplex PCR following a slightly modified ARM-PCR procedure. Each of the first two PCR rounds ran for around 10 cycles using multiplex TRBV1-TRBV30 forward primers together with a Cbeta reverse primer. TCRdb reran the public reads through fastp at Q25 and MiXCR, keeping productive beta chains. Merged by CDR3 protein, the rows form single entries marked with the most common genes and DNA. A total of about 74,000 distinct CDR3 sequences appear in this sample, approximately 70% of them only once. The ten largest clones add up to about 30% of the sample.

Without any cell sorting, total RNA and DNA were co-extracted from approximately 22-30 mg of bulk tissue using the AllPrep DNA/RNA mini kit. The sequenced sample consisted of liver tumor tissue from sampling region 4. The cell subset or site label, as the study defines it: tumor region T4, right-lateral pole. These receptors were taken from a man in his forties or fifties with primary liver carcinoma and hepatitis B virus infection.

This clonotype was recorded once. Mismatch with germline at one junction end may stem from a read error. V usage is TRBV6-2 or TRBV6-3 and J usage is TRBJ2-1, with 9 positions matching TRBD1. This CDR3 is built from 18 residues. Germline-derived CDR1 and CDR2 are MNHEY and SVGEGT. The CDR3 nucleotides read TGTACCAGCAGTTACGTGGACAGGGGCCCGACGATATACAGTGAGCAATTCTTC. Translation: CTSSYVDRGPTIYSEQFF.

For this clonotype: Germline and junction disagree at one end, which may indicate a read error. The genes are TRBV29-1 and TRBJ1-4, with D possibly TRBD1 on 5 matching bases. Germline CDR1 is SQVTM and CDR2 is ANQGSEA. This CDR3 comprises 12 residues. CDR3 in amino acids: CSVYWDEEKLFF. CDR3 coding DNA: TGCAGCGTCTACTGGGACGAGGAAAAACTGTTCTTT.

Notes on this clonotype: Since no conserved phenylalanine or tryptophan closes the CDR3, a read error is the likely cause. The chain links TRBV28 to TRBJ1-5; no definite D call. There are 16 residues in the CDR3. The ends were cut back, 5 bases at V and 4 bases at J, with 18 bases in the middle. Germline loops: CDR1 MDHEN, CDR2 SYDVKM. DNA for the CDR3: TGTGCCAGCAGTATATACCCCCAGTCGGGGAATCAGCCCCAGCATTCT. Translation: CASSIYPQSGNQPQHS.

In DNA, the CDR3 is TGTGCCAGCAGCTGCAGGGGTCGCTGCCCCACAGATACGCAGTATTTT. Translation: CASSCRGRCPTDTQYF. The gene calls are TRBV11-1 and TRBJ2-3, with a possible D match to TRBD1 (6 bases). The CDR3 length is 16 residues. V lost 4 bases to trimming and J lost 2 bases, with 16 bases between them. The germline gives CDR1 SGHAT, CDR2 FQDESV (reference sequence).

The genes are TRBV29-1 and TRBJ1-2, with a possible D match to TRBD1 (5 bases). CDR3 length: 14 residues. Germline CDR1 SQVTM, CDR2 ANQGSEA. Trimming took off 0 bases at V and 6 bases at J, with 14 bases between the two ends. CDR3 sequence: CSVEDIGGGNGYTF. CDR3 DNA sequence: TGCAGCGTTGAAGATATCGGGGGTGGCAATGGCTACACCTTC.

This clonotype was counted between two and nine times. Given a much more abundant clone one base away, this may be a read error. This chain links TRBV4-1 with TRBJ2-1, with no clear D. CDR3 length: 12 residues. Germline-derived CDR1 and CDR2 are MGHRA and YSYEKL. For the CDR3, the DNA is TGCGCCAGCAACCAAGCAGGAACCGAGCAGCTCTTC. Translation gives CASNQAGTEQLF.

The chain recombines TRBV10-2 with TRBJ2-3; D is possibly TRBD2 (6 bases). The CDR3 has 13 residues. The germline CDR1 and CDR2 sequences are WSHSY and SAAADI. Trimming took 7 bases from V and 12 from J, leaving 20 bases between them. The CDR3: CASTHRFELAQYF. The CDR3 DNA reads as TGCGCCAGCACCCACAGATTCGAACTAGCCCAGTATTTT.

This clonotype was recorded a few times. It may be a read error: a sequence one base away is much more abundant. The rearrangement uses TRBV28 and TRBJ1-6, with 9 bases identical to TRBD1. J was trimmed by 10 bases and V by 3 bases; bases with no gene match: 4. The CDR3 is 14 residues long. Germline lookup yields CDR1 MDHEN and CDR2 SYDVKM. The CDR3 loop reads CASSLRDRVSPLHF. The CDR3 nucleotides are TGTGCCAGCAGTTTGAGGGACAGGGTCTCACCCCTCCACTTT.

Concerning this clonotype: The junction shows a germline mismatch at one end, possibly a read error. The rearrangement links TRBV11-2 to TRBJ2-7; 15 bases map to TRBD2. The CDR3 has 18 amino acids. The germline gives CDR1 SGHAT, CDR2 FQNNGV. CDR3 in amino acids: CASSLSVGLAGGGYEQWF. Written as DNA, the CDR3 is TGTGCCAGCAGCTTATCCGTTGGACTAGCGGGAGGGGGCTACGAGCAGTGGTTC. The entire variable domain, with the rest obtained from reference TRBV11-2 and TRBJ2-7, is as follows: EAGVAQSPRYKIIEKRQSVAFWCNPISGHATLYWYQQILGQGPKLLIQFQNNGVVDDSQLPKDRFSAERLKGVDSTLKIQPAKLEDSAVYLCASSLSVGLAGGGYEQWFGPGTRLTVT.